This TCR beta chain emerged from a study of T cells after yellow fever vaccination. The study's findings and limits: Weaker overall, the secondary response nonetheless peaked faster (day 5 versus 15). FACS-sorted repertoires might harbor abundant contaminating clonotypes from the bulk population. A large majority of primary-vaccination clones showed up again after the booster (around 96% CD4, 75% to 90% CD8).

There are 14 residues in the CDR3. CDR1 LGHNT and CDR2 FRNRAP come from the germline V gene. V shed 6 bases, J shed 7 bases, and the junction held 9 bases outside the gene matches. Researchers made TCR cDNA using 5'RACE template switching, and this step added a universal primer site and UMIs. MiXCR was run by TCRdb on the 5' RACE reads, yielding one entry per CDR3 protein. In the table there are roughly 300,000 distinct CDR3 sequences, about 6.6% of which are singletons. This clonotype has just a few counts. Its cognate antigen is unknown. The material sequenced was PBMCs, taken roughly 47 days after the first yellow fever vaccination. This sequence joins TRBV12-5 and TRBJ2-5; 9 positions agree with TRBD2. This sequence originates from a man in his late teens or twenties who received the YFV17D yellow fever vaccine. DNA for the CDR3: TGTGCTAGTGGGAAGACTAGCGGTATTGGGACCCAGTACTTC. Translated: CASGKTSGIGTQYF.